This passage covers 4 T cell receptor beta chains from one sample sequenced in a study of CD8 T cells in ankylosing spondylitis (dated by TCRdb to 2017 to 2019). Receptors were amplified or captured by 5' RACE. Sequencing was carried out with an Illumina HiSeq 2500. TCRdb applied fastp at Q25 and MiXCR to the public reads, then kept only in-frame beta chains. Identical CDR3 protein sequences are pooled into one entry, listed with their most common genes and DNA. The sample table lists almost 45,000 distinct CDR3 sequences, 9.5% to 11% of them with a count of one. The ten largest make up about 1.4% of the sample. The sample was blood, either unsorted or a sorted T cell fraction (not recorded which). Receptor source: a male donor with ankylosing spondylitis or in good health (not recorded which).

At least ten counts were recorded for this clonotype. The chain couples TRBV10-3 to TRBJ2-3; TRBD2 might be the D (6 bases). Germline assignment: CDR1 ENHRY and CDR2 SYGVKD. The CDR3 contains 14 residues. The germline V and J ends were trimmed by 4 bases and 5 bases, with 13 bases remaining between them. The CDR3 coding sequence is TGTGCCATCAGTGGGAGGGGTCCGAAAGATACGCAGTATTTT. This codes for CAISGRGPKDTQYF.

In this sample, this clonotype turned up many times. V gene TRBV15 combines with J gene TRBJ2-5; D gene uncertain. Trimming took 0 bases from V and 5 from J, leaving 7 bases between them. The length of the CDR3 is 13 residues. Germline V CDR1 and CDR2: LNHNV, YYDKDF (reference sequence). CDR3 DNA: TGTGCCACCAGCAGAGATTTTCTGGAGACCCAGTACTTC. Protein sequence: CATSRDFLETQYF.

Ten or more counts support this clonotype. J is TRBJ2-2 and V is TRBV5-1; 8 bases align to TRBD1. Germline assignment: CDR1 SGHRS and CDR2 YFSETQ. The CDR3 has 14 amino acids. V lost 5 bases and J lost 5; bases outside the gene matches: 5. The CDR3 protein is CASSYNRGTGELFF. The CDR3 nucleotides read TGCGCCAGCAGTTATAACAGGGGGACCGGGGAGCTGTTTTTT. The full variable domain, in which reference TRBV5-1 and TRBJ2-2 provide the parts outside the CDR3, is KAGVTQTPRYLIKTRGQQVTLSCSPISGHRSVSWYQQTPGQGLQFLFEYFSETQRNKGNFPGRFSGRQFSNSRSEMNVSTLELGDSALYLCASSYNRGTGELFFGEGSRLTVL.

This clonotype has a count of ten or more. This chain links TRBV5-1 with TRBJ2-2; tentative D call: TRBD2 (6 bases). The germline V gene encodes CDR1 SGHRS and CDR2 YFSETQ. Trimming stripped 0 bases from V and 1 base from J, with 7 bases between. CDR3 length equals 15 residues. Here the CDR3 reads CASSLEAGNTGELFF. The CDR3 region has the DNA TGCGCCAGCAGCTTGGAAGCGGGGAACACCGGGGAGCTGTTTTTT.